This TCR beta chain was retrieved from a study of blood T cell repertoires in COVID-19. Study as a whole: Samples of COVID-19 (acute and convalescent) were obtained from the United States, Italy and Spain. The cDNA or gDNA used as material had been derived from T cells, B-cell-depleted T cells, or PBMCs.

In the study's own analysis: Cell counts per sample came from amplifying reference gene primers. Libraries were prepared by immunoSEQ multiplex PCR; TCRdb keeps only in-frame clonotypes and omits some of them. V, J and clone size derive from that table, while D and trimming were established from the DNA sequence. Of about 52,000 clones in the sample, about nine tenths were seen once. The sample was peripheral blood. This receptor was taken from a man aged 70-80 years with acute or convalescent COVID-19.

In DNA, the CDR3 is TGTGCCAGCAGGACAGGGGCCTTAGCCAAAAACATTCAGTACTTC. Its protein product is CASRTGALAKNIQYF. V is TRBV28 and J is TRBJ2-4, with 8 bases aligning to TRBD1. This CDR3 spans 15 amino acids. Germline V CDR1 and CDR2: MDHEN, SYDVKM. With V trimmed by 6 bases and J by 0 bases, 4 bases remained unmatched.